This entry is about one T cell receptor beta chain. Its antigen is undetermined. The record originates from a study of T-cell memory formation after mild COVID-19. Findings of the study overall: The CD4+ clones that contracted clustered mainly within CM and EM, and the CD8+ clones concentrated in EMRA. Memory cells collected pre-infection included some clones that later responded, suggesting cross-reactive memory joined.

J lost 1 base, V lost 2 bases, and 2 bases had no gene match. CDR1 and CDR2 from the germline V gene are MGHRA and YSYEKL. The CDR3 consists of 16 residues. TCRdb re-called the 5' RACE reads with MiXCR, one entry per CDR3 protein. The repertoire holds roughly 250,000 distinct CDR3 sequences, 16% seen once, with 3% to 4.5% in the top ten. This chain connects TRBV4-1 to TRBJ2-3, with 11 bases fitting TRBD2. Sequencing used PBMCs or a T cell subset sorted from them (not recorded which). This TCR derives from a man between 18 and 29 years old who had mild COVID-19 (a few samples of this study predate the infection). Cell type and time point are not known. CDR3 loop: CASSQLLAGGTDTQYF. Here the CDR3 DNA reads TGCGCCAGCAGCCAACTACTAGCGGGGGGCACAGATACGCAGTATTTT.